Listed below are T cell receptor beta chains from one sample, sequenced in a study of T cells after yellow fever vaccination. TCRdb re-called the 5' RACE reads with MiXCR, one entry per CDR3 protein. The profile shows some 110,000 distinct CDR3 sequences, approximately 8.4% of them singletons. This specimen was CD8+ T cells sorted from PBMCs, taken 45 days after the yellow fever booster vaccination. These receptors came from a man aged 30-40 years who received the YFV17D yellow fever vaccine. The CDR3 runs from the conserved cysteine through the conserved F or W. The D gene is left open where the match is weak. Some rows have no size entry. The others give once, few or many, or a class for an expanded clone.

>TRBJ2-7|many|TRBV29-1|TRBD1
TGCAGCGTTGCCAGGGGGCTCGACGAGCAGTACTTC
CSVARGLDEQYF
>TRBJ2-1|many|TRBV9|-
TGTGCCAGCAGCCCCAAGAGCGGAAGCTCCTACAATGAGCAGTTCTTC
CASSPKSGSSYNEQFF
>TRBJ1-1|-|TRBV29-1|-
TGCAGCGTTGTATCGGGGGGTGAAGCTTTCTTT
CSVVSGGEAFF
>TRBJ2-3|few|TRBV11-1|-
TGTGCCAGCAGTACTATTACGGGAGTCAAAGATACGCAGTATTTT
CASSTITGVKDTQYF
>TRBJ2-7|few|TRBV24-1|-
TGTGCCACCAGCCGGGGCTCGGAATTCCACGAGCAGTACTTC
CATSRGSEFHEQYF
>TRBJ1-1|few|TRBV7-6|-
TGTGCCAGCAGCGAGAGCAGGGGACGCACTGAAGCTTTCTTT
CASSESRGRTEAFF
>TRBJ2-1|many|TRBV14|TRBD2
TGTGCCAGCAGCCAAGACTGGGGACTAGCGGGAACAAGCTCCTACAATGAGCAGTTCTTC
CASSQDWGLAGTSSYNEQFF
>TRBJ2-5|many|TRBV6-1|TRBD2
TGTGCCAGCAGACAAGCGGGAGCCCCAGAGACCCAGTACTTC
CASRQAGAPETQYF
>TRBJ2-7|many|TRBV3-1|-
TGTGCCAGCAGCCCAGACGTGCTATCCTACGAGCAGTACTTC
CASSPDVLSYEQYF
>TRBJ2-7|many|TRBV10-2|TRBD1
TGCGCCAGCGGGGGACAGGGTCTCTACGAGCAGTACTTC
CASGGQGLYEQYF
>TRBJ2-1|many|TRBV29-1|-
TGCAGCGTTGAGGAACACAATGAGCAGTTCTTC
CSVEEHNEQFF
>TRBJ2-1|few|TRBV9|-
TGTGCCAGCAGCAATTCTGGCAATGAGCAGTTCTTC
CASSNSGNEQFF
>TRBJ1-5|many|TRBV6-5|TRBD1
TGTGCCAGCAGTTACGGGCAGGGGGCTCAGCCCCAGCATTTT
CASSYGQGAQPQHF
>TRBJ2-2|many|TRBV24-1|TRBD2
TGTGCCACCAGTCCCACTAGCGGAGGCATCGGGGAGCTGTTTTTT
CATSPTSGGIGELFF
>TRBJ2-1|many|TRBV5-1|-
TGCGCCAGCGGGAGTACCCTCAATGAGCAGTTCTTC
CASGSTLNEQFF
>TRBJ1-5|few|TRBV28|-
TGTGCCAGCAACCGGGGATATAGCAATCAGCCCCAGCATTTT
CASNRGYSNQPQHF
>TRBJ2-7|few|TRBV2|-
TGTGCCAGCAGCAGCTCGCCCTCCTACGAGCAGTACTTC
CASSSSPSYEQYF
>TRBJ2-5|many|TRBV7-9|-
TGTGCCAGCAGCCATAATAGACAGGTGCAAGAGACCCAGTACTTC
CASSHNRQVQETQYF
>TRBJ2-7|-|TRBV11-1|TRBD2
TGTGCCAGCAGCGAGTGGTCGGGAGGAAGTAACGAGCAGTACTTC
CASSEWSGGSNEQYF
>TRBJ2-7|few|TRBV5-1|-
TGCGCCAGCAGCTTGCAACCTAACGAGCAGTACTTC
CASSLQPNEQYF
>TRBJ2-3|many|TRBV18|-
TGTGCCAGCTCACCGGACACGTCGGGAGATACGCAGTATTTT
CASSPDTSGDTQYF
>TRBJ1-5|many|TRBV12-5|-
TGTGCTAGTGGTTTGCCCGGGACCGCGGAACCCCAGCATTTT
CASGLPGTAEPQHF